The 23 T cell receptor beta chains below were found in one sample sequenced in a study of T cells after posttransplantation cyclophosphamide. Sequencing was performed with immunoSEQ multiplex PCR; in TCRdb, only in-frame clones are kept and a portion is missing. Here the sample spans about 3,000 clones, about 85% being singletons. Sequencing used CD8+ T cells sorted from PBMCs. The receptors were sampled from a woman aged 45-60 years in good health and a related stem cell transplant donor.

Within the sample, this clone is large. The gene calls are TRBV6-5 and TRBJ1-2; perhaps TRBD1 as D (6 bases). V gave up 2 bases and J gave up 5 bases, with 9 bases separating them. The CDR3 spans 13 residues. Germline V gene data show CDR1 as MNHEY and CDR2 as SVGAGI. Here the CDR3 DNA reads TGTGCCAGCAGTTACGGGGACAAGTATGGCTACACCTTC. Translated, it gives CASSYGDKYGYTF.

In its sample, this clone was seen a few times. The rearrangement joins TRBV7-7 to TRBJ2-7, with D perhaps matching TRBD1 (5 bases). Trimming took 6 bases from V and 1 from J, leaving 22 bases between them. The CDR3 sequence is 17 residues long. Germline CDR1 reads SSHAT; CDR2 reads FNYEAQ (reference sequence). CDR3 amino acids: CASSYGLLLDKSYEQYF. The CDR3 DNA is TGTGCCAGCAGTTACGGCCTTCTGCTGGACAAATCCTACGAGCAGTACTTC.

V and J are TRBV12-5 and TRBJ1-1; a weak D match, TRBD1 (6 bases). Germline V gives CDR1 LGHNT, CDR2 FRNRAP. Trimming cost V 1 base and J 4 bases, with 13 bases left between them. The CDR3 runs to 15 residues. The CDR3 loop reads CASGLGQGSGTEAFF. Here the CDR3 DNA reads TGTGCTAGTGGTTTGGGCCAGGGGTCTGGCACTGAAGCTTTCTTT.

This chain connects TRBV11-2 to TRBJ2-7; 10 bases are shared with TRBD2. This CDR3 has 14 residues. The V and J ends lost 4 bases and 6 bases, in that order; junction bases with no gene match: 6. Germline V gene lookup returns CDR1 SGHAT and CDR2 FQNNGV. The CDR3 DNA follows: TGTGCCAGCAGCTCAAGCGGGAGGGCCTTCGAGCAGTACTTC. This gives the protein CASSSSGRAFEQYF. Full variable domain (missing parts from reference TRBV11-2 and TRBJ2-7): EAGVAQSPRYKIIEKRQSVAFWCNPISGHATLYWYQQILGQGPKLLIQFQNNGVVDDSQLPKDRFSAERLKGVDSTLKIQPAKLEDSAVYLCASSSSGRAFEQYFGPGTRLTVT.

The rearrangement uses TRBV27 and TRBJ2-3; the match to TRBD2 covers 8 bases. In germline, CDR1 is MNHEY, CDR2 SMNVEV (reference sequence). The J segment lost 2 bases and the V segment lost 1 base, leaving 2 bases of the junction unmatched. CDR3 length: 15 residues. CDR3 amino acids: CASSLLLAATDTQYF. CDR3 nucleotide sequence: TGTGCCAGCAGTTTATTACTAGCGGCCACAGATACGCAGTATTTT.

There are a few counts of this clone. The genes are TRBV7-9 and TRBJ1-1; TRBD1 aligns across 8 bases. Germline assignment: CDR1 SEHNR and CDR2 FQNEAQ (reference sequence). V lost 3 bases, J lost 6 bases, and 9 bases stayed unmatched. This CDR3 has 15 amino acids. Here the CDR3 DNA reads TGTGCCAGCAGCTTGGTCAGGGGGCGTCCGTCTGAAGCTTTCTTT. This sequence encodes CASSLVRGRPSEAFF.

This chain's CDR3 is CASSELAGEQETQYF. CDR3 coding DNA: TGTGCCAGCAGTGAACTAGCGGGGGAACAAGAGACCCAGTACTTC. The genes are TRBV6-1 and TRBJ2-5, with 10 bases lining up with TRBD2. The V gene's germline CDR1 is MNHNS and CDR2 SASEGT. The CDR3 spans 15 residues. With 2 bases clipped from V and 2 bases from J, the junction kept 2 bases outside the gene matches.

The chain joins TRBV16 to TRBJ1-5; TRBD1 is a possible D gene (5 bases). V was pared by 6 bases and J by 1 base, with 13 bases between. There are 15 residues in the CDR3. Germline V gene sequence: CDR1 KGHSY, CDR2 FQNENV. The CDR3 DNA reads as TGTGCCAGCAGATTCGATTGGGGCAGCAATCAGCCCCAGCATTTT. Its protein is CASRFDWGSNQPQHF.

The chain joins TRBV6-5 to TRBJ1-2, with TRBD1 matching 7 bases. In germline, CDR1 is MNHEY, CDR2 SVGAGI. This CDR3 comprises 16 residues. The J segment lost 5 bases and the V segment lost 2 bases, leaving 11 bases of the junction unmatched. CDR3 in amino acids: CASSYDAQGQYYGYTF. CDR3 coding DNA: TGTGCCAGCAGTTACGACGCTCAGGGACAGTATTATGGCTACACCTTC.

The chain combines TRBV6-1 with TRBJ1-5, with 7 bases lining up with TRBD1. The V gene end was trimmed by 6 bases and the J gene end by 0 bases; junction bases not matched to a gene: 5. The germline gives CDR1 MNHNS, CDR2 SASEGT. The length of the CDR3 is 15 residues. In nucleotides, the CDR3 is TGTGCCAGCAGGATGACAGGGAGTAGCAATCAGCCCCAGCATTTT. Translated: CASRMTGSSNQPQHF.

The chain has TRBV29-1 and TRBJ2-7, with 11 bases fitting TRBD2. Germline values: CDR1 SQVTM, CDR2 ANQGSEA. CDR3 length: 13 residues. Losses at the gene ends were 7 bases for V and 3 bases for J; bases not matched to a gene: 5. The CDR3 region has the DNA TGCAGCGCCGGGACTAGCGGCAACTACGAGCAGTACTTC. The encoded protein is CSAGTSGNYEQYF.

This chain connects TRBV15 to TRBJ2-5; 10 nucleotides line up with TRBD1. The V gene's germline CDR1 is LNHNV and CDR2 YYDKDF (reference sequence). This CDR3 is 15 amino acids long. Losses at the gene ends were 4 bases for V and 2 bases for J; bases not matched to a gene: 4. CDR3 sequence: CATSTGTGEQETQYF. Here the CDR3 DNA reads TGTGCCACCAGCACTGGGACAGGGGAGCAAGAGACCCAGTACTTC.

The chain uses TRBV7-6 and TRBJ1-6, with TRBD1 matching over 10 bases. This CDR3 is 14 amino acids long. Trimming took 5 bases from V and 9 from J; bases not matched to a gene: 4. Germline loops: CDR1 SGHVS, CDR2 FNYEAQ. CDR3 sequence reads: CASSEGTGASPLHF. In DNA form, the CDR3 reads TGTGCCAGCAGCGAAGGGACAGGGGCTTCACCCCTCCACTTT.

This clone came up once. The chain employs TRBV2 and TRBJ2-5, with no clear D. The J call may be incorrect, as the DNA end agrees better with TRBJ2-7. Looked up from germline, CDR1 is SNHLY and CDR2 is FYNNEI. CDR3 size: 12 residues. CDR3 residues: CASALRTYEQYF. DNA for the CDR3: TGTGCCAGCGCACTACGTACCTACGAGCAGTACTTC.

The gene calls are TRBV6-1 and TRBJ2-3, with 7 bases matching TRBD2. The CDR3 contains 15 residues. Germline loops: CDR1 MNHNS, CDR2 SASEGT. J lost 0 bases, V lost 7 bases, and 7 bases had no gene match. The CDR3 loop is CASTDGGFSTDTQYF. CDR3 in DNA: TGTGCCAGCACCGACGGGGGGTTCAGCACAGATACGCAGTATTTT.

The rearrangement joins TRBV9 to TRBJ2-5; no reliable D call. V lost 0 bases and J lost 3, with 6 bases in between. The germline V gene has CDR1 SGDLS and CDR2 YYNGEE. CDR3 length: 13 amino acids. CDR3 sequence: CASSVGREETQYF. The CDR3 bases are TGTGCCAGCAGCGTAGGCCGGGAAGAGACCCAGTACTTC.

The chain has TRBV6-5 and TRBJ2-1, with 7 bases matching TRBD1. Trimming took 4 bases from V and 4 from J; bases not matched to a gene: 7. This CDR3 has 15 residues. Per the germline V gene, CDR1 is MNHEY and CDR2 is SVGAGI. In DNA form, the CDR3 reads TGTGCCAGCAGTTTTGAGACAGGGATTTACAATGAGCAGTTCTTC. Encoded protein: CASSFETGIYNEQFF.

Here the CDR3 reads CASSQTGTGLWGYTF. CDR3 sequence (DNA): TGTGCCAGCAGCCAAACCGGGACAGGGCTCTGGGGCTACACCTTC. The J gene is TRBJ1-2, the V gene TRBV14; 9 bases fit TRBD1. Trimming at V came to 2 bases and at J to 8 bases, leaving 9 bases not matched to a gene. Germline V CDR1 and CDR2: SGHDN, FVKESK. The CDR3 loop spans 15 amino acids.

DNA for the CDR3: TGTGCCAGCAATGAGATCCTAAATTCGCTGAATCAGCCCCAGCATTTT. It specifies CASNEILNSLNQPQHF. The rearrangement links TRBV6-1 to TRBJ1-5; no clear D gene. Germline assignment: CDR1 MNHNS and CDR2 SASEGT. V dropped 7 bases and J dropped 4 bases, with 20 bases sitting between them. This CDR3 is 16 amino acids long.

This chain connects TRBV19 to TRBJ1-2, with TRBD1 as a possible D gene (6 bases). Trimming took 5 bases from V and 7 from J, leaving 14 bases between them. Germline CDR1 and CDR2: LNHDA and SQIVND (reference sequence). The CDR3 length is 13 residues. DNA for the CDR3: TGTGCCAGTAGTCCAGCGGACAGCCCTGGCTACACCTTC. Translating it yields CASSPADSPGYTF.

The chain couples TRBV7-9 to TRBJ2-5, with TRBD1 matching over 7 bases. There are 14 residues in the CDR3. With 5 bases clipped from V and 2 bases from J, the junction kept 5 bases outside the gene matches. Looked up from germline, CDR1 is SEHNR and CDR2 is FQNEAQ (reference sequence). CDR3 DNA sequence: TGTGCCAGCAGCGTCCGGACAGGTCAAGAGACCCAGTACTTC. Translation gives CASSVRTGQETQYF.

This chain joins TRBV19 and TRBJ2-1; 9 bases match TRBD2. The trim removed 5 bases at V and 5 bases at J, leaving 4 bases unmatched. Germline assignment: CDR1 LNHDA and CDR2 SQIVND (reference sequence). The CDR3 covers 14 residues. CDR3 nucleotide sequence: TGTGCCAGTAGTCTACTAGCGGGTCACAATGAGCAGTTCTTC. Protein product: CASSLLAGHNEQFF.

V and J are TRBV19 and TRBJ2-7; 7 positions agree with TRBD2. CDR3 length: 15 amino acids. Germline V gene sequence: CDR1 LNHDA, CDR2 SQIVND (reference sequence). V lost 3 bases and J lost 4; bases outside the gene matches: 9. The DNA for the CDR3 is TGTGCCAGTAGTATGGACCCGGCTAGCGGATACGAGCAGTACTTC. Residues: CASSMDPASGYEQYF.